The 6 T cell receptor beta chains below come from one sample, sequenced in a study of blood T cells in healthy people across ages. A second PCR of 7 to 11 cycles used a sample-barcoded 5' primer and a J-beta primer mix. TCRdb independently ran MiXCR on the 5' RACE reads; one entry per CDR3 protein. In the table there are hundreds of thousands of distinct CDR3 sequences, roughly 44% of which are singletons. The sample comprised blood. These receptors were obtained from a man in his sixties in good health.

The chain links TRBV12-5 to TRBJ1-2; D is perhaps TRBD1 (6 bases). The CDR3 consists of 18 residues. V was clipped by 2 bases and J by 8 bases, with 27 bases between them. Germline lookup yields CDR1 LGHNT and CDR2 FRNRAP. The CDR3, as DNA: TGTGCTAGTGGTTTGACGGGACCAGTATCGGGGGGCTTTAAAGGCTACACCTTC. Its translation is CASGLTGPVSGGFKGYTF.

This clonotype showed up just a few times. V gene TRBV7-9 combines with J gene TRBJ2-5, with D maybe TRBD2 (6 bases). The V gene's germline CDR1 is SEHNR and CDR2 FQNEAQ (reference sequence). CDR3 size: 14 residues. Trimming pared 2 bases from V and 4 bases from J, leaving 11 bases between. The CDR3 nucleotides read TGTGCCAGCAGCTTAAGGGGCGGGGTAGAGACCCAGTACTTC. Translation: CASSLRGGVETQYF.

V is TRBV6-2 or TRBV6-3 and J is TRBJ2-1, with unresolved D. Per the germline V gene, CDR1 is MNHEY and CDR2 is SVGEGT. Deletions cut 4 bases from V and 5 bases from J, with 9 bases between. The CDR3 length is 13 residues. The CDR3 DNA reads as TGTGCCAGCAGTTCGGCAGGACACAATGAGCAGTTCTTC. This codes for CASSSAGHNEQFF.

V is TRBV5-1 and J is TRBJ1-2; TRBD1 matches at 9 bases. Unmatched junction bases numbered 5, after V lost 4 bases and J lost 7 bases. CDR1 SGHRS and CDR2 YFSETQ come from the germline V gene. The CDR3 is 13 residues long. The CDR3 protein is CASSPVDRGGYTF. For the CDR3, the DNA is TGCGCCAGCAGCCCCGTGGACAGGGGTGGCTACACCTTC.

J is TRBJ2-7 and V is TRBV10-3; TRBD1 might be the D (5 bases). This CDR3 is built from 12 residues. CDR1 and CDR2 from the germline V gene are ENHRY and SYGVKD. Trimming took off 4 bases at V and 4 bases at J, with 8 bases between the two ends. The CDR3 sequence is CAISATAYEQYF. The CDR3 DNA reads as TGTGCCATCAGTGCGACAGCTTACGAGCAGTACTTC.

Details on this clonotype: A much larger clone sits a single nucleotide away, making a read error possible. The chain links TRBV7-9 to TRBJ2-7; unclear D gene. V was pared by 10 bases and J by 0 bases, with 13 bases between. The CDR3 extends over 13 amino acids. Germline-derived CDR1 and CDR2 are SEHNR and FQNEAQ (reference sequence). CDR3 residues: CANNRLTSYEQYF. CDR3 bases: TGTGCCAACAACCGACTCACCTCCTACGAGCAGTACTTC.